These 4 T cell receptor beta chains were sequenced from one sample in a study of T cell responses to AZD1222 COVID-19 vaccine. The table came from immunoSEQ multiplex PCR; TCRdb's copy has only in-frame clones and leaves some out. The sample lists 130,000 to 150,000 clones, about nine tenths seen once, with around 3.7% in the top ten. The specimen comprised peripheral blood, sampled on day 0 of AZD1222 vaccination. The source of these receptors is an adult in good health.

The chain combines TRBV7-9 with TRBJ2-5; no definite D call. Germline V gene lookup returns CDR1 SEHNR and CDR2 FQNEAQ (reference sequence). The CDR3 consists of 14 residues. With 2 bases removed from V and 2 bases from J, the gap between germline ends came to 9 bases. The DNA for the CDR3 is TGTGCCAGCAGCTTATCAGTTTCTCAAGAGACCCAGTACTTC. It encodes CASSLSVSQETQYF.

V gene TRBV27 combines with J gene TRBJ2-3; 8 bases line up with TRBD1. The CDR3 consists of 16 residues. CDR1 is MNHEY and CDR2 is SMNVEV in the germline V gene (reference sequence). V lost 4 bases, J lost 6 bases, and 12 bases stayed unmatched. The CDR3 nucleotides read TGTGCCAGCAGTTCATCCGGGACAGGCCCAGTTGATACGCAGTATTTT. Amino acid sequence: CASSSSGTGPVDTQYF.

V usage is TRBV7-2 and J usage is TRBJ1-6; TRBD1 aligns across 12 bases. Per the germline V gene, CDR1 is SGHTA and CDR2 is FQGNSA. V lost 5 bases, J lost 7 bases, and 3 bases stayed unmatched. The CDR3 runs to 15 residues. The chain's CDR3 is CASSAGTGGNSPLHF. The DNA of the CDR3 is TGTGCCAGCAGCGCCGGGACAGGGGGCAATTCACCCCTCCACTTT.

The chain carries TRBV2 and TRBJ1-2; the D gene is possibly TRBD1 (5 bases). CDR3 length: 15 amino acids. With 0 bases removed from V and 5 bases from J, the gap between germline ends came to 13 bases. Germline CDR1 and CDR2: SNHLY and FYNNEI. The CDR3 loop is CASSEAGRWGYGYTF. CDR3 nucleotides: TGTGCCAGCAGTGAAGCGGGGCGCTGGGGTTATGGCTACACCTTC.